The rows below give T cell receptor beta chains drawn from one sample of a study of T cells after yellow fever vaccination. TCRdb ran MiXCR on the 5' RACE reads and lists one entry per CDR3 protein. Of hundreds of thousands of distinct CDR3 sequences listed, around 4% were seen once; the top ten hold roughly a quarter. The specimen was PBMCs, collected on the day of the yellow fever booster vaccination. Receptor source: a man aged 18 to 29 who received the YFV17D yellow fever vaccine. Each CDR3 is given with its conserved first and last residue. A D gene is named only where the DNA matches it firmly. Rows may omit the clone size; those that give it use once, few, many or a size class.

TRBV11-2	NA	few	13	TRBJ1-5	TGTGCCAGCAGCTTAGTCGGCCCCAGGCCCCAGCATTTT	CASSLVGPRPQHF
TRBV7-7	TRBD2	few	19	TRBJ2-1	TGTGCTAGCAGCCCCGGGGGGGCGGGACTAGCGGGGATAAACAATGAGCAGTTCTTC	CASSPGGAGLAGINNEQFF
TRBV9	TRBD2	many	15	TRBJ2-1	TGTGCCAGCAGCTCCTCCGGGACTAGCCAGAATGAGCAGTTCTTC	CASSSSGTSQNEQFF
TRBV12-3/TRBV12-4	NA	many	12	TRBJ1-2	TGTGCCAGCAGTGGCGGGACCTATGGCTACACCTTC	CASSGGTYGYTF
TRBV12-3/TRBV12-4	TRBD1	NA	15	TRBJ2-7	TGTGCCAGCAGTTTAGCGGGCAGGGGGCTAATCGAGCAGTACTTC	CASSLAGRGLIEQYF
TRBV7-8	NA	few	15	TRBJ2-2	TGTGCCAGCAGCGCTGGGACCGCCAACACCGGGGAGCTGTTTTTT	CASSAGTANTGELFF
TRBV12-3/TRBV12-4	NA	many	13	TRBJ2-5	TGTGCCAGCAGGGGGCCGAACGGAGAGACCCAGTACTTC	CASRGPNGETQYF
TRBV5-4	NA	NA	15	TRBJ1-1	TGTGCCAGCAGCTTGGACAGGTTTCCGAACACTGAAGCTTTCTTT	CASSLDRFPNTEAFF
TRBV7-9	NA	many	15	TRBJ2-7	TGTGCCAGCAGCTTAGTGCCCAGAGGCTCCTACGAGCAGTACTTC	CASSLVPRGSYEQYF
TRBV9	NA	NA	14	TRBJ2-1	TGTGCCAGCAGCGTATCAGGGGTATCGGATGAGCAGTTCTTC	CASSVSGVSDEQFF
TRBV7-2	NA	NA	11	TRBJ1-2	TGTGCCAGCATTGTACGGAATGGCTACACCTTC	CASIVRNGYTF
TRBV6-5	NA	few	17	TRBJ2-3	TGTGCCAGCAGTTACCGGATTCTGTCCGCTAGCACAGATACGCAGTATTTT	CASSYRILSASTDTQYF
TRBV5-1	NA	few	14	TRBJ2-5	TGCGCCAGCAGCTTGCTCTGGGAGCAAGAGACCCAGTACTTC	CASSLLWEQETQYF
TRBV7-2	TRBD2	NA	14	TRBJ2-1	TGTGCCCAGACTAGCGGGAGCTCCTACAATGAGCAGTTCTTC	CAQTSGSSYNEQFF
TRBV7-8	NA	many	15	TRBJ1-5	TGTGCCAGCAGCCCCCTATGGGATAGCAATCAGCCCCAGCATTTT	CASSPLWDSNQPQHF
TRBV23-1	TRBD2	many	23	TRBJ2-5	TGCGCCAGCAGTCAATCGAAGTTGTGGACTAGCGGGGGGGCAAGGGAGTTCCGAGAGACCCAGTACTTC	CASSQSKLWTSGGAREFRETQYF
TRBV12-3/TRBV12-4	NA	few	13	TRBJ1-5	TGTGCCAGTACCCAGGGGATGGTAAAGCCCCAGCATTTT	CASTQGMVKPQHF
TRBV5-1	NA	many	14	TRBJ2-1	TGCGCCAGCAGCCCCCGTGACTCTTACAATGAGCAGTTCTTC	CASSPRDSYNEQFF
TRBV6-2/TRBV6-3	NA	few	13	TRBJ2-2	TGTGCCAGCAGTACGCGTGGGGGCGGGGAGCTGTTTTTT	CASSTRGGGELFF
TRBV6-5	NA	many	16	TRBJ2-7	TGTGCCAGCAGTTACGATCGGGGACACCTCCCGGACGAGCAGTACTTC	CASSYDRGHLPDEQYF
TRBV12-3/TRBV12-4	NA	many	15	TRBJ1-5	TGTGCCAGCAGTTTTTCGGCAGGGGGCAATCAGCCCCAGCATTTT	CASSFSAGGNQPQHF
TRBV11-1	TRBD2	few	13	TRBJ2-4	TGTGCCAGCAGCGCCGGGGGGGGGAACATTCAGTACTTC	CASSAGGGNIQYF
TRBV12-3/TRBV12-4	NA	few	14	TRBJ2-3	TGTGCCAGCAGTTTGGTGACCCTGGGAGATACGCAGTATTTT	CASSLVTLGDTQYF
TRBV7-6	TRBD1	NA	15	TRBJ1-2	TGTGCCAGCAGCTTAGAGGGGACAGGGAACTATGGCTACACCTTC	CASSLEGTGNYGYTF
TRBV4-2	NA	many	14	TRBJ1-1	TGTGCCAGCAGCCAAGGGATAAAGAACACTGAAGCTTTCTTT	CASSQGIKNTEAFF
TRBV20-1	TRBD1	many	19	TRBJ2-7	TGCAGTGCTAGCGTCTGGGCGTCTCGGACAGGCCAGAGACCCTACGAGCAGTACTTC	CSASVWASRTGQRPYEQYF
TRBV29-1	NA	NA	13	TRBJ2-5	TGCAGCGTTGGGGAGTACCTCCAAGAGACCCAGTACTTC	CSVGEYLQETQYF
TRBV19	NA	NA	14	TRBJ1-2	TGTGCCAGTAGTATGGAGCCAGCGGACTATGGCTACACCTTC	CASSMEPADYGYTF
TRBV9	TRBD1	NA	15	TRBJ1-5	TGTGCCAGCAGCCCGCGGGACAGCTGGAATCAGCCCCAGCATTTT	CASSPRDSWNQPQHF
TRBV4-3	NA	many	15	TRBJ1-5	TGCGCCAGCAGCCAGGACCTCCGGGGGGAGCAGCCCCAGCATTTT	CASSQDLRGEQPQHF
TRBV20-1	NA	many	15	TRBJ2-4	TGCAGTGCTAGAGATTCAGGCCTAGCCAAAAACATTCAGTACTTC	CSARDSGLAKNIQYF
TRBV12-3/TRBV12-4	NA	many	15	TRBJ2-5	TGTGCCAGCAGTTTAGCCCGCGGCAGGGACGAGACCCAGTACTTC	CASSLARGRDETQYF
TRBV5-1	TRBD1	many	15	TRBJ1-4	TGCGCCAGCAGCGGGGGACAGGGCACTTGGGAAAAACTGTTTTTT	CASSGGQGTWEKLFF
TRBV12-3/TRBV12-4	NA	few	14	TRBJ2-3	TGTGCCAGCAGTATTTCTGACGGCTCAGATACGCAGTATTTT	CASSISDGSDTQYF
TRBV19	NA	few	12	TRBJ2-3	TGTGCCACCTCGGGGCGGTCAGATACGCAGTATTTT	CATSGRSDTQYF
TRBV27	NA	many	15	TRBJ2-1	TGTGCCAGCAGTTTAGAGTGGGGGCTGGGCAATGAGCAGTTCTTC	CASSLEWGLGNEQFF
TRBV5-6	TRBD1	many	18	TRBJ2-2	TGTGCCAGCAGTCGGCCAGGGACAGGGAAGTTGAACACCGGGGAGCTGTTTTTT	CASSRPGTGKLNTGELFF
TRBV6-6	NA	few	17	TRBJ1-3	TGTGCCAGCAGTCTAACCCAGGGGAGGGCATCTGGAAACACCATATATTTT	CASSLTQGRASGNTIYF
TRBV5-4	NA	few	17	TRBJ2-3	TGTGCCAGCAGCTTGAAAACCCGGGCTACCAACACAGATACGCAGTATTTT	CASSLKTRATNTDTQYF
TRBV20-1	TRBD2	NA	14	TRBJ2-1	TGCAGTGCATTAGCGGGGGGCTACTACAATGAGCAGTTCTTC	CSALAGGYYNEQFF
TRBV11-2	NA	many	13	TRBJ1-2	TGTGCCAGCAGCTTAGGGACCGGGGATGGCTACACCTTC	CASSLGTGDGYTF
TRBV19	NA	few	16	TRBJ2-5	TGTGCCAGTAGTCCGTCCCGTTGGAGGGGCCAAGAGACCCAGTACTTC	CASSPSRWRGQETQYF
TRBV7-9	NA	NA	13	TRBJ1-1	TGTGCCAGCAGCTTATGGGCTGGTGGAGGAGCTTTCTTT	CASSLWAGGGAFF
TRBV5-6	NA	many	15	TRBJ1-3	TGTGCCAGCAGCTCCCAGTTCTACTCTGGAAACACCATATATTTT	CASSSQFYSGNTIYF
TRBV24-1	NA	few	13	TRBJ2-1	TGTGCCACCAGTGAGGAGTCCCCAAATGAGCAGTTCTTC	CATSEESPNEQFF
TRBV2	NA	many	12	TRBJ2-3	TGTGCCAGCATCCTAGCGCGAGATACGCAGTATTTT	CASILARDTQYF
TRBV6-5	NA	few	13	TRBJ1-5	TGTGCCAGCAGTTCGGACAGCTTTCAGCCCCAGCATTTT	CASSSDSFQPQHF
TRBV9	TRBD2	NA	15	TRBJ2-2	TGTGCCAGCAGCGCAGGGACTAGGAGCGCCGGGGAGCTGTTTTTT	CASSAGTRSAGELFF
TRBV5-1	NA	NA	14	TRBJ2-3	TGCGCCAGCAGCTTGGGGGGGCCCGGAGATACGCAGTATTTT	CASSLGGPGDTQYF
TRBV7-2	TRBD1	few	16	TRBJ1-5	TGTGCCAGCAGCTTAGGATACAGGGGCAGCAATCAGCCCCAGCATTTT	CASSLGYRGSNQPQHF
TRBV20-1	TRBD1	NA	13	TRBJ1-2	TGCAGTGCTAGAGCCGACAGGGAGAGTGGCTACACCTTC	CSARADRESGYTF
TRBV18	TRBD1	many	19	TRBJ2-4	TGTGCCAGCTCATCCATCGGACAGGGTTGGGGGGTAGCCAAAAACATTCAGTACTTC	CASSSIGQGWGVAKNIQYF
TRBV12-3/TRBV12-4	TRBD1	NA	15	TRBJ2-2	TGTGCCAGCAGTACCGGGACAGGGGGCACCGGGGAGCTGTTTTTT	CASSTGTGGTGELFF
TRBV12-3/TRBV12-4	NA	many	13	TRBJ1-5	TGTGCCAGCAGTTTCCGGGCCAATCAGCCCCAGCATTTT	CASSFRANQPQHF
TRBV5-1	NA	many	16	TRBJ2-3	TGCGCCAGCAGCTTGGCCTCGCGAGGGCGCACAGATACGCAGTATTTT	CASSLASRGRTDTQYF
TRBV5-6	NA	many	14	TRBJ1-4	TGTGCCAGCAGCTCGGCTCAGGGGAATGAAAAACTGTTTTTT	CASSSAQGNEKLFF
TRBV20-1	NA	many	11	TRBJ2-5	TGCAGTGCTACGGGGAGGGAGACCCAGTACTTC	CSATGRETQYF
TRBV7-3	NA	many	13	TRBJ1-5	TGTGCCAGCAGCTTAACCGGGGGCGAGCCCCAGCATTTT	CASSLTGGEPQHF